Following are 18 T cell receptor beta chains from one sample sequenced in a study of OX40 agonist ivuxolimab in advanced cancers. Some clones are missing from TCRdb's copy, which holds only in-frame ones; the method was immunoSEQ multiplex PCR. Of fewer than 50,000 clones listed, 91% are singletons. Sequencing used CD4+ or CD8+ T cells sorted from blood, obtained in a trial of the OX40 agonist ivuxolimab. All receptors derive from an adult with an advanced solid tumor such as melanoma, head and neck, liver or kidney cancer.

The chain employs TRBV25-1 and TRBJ1-1; 8 positions match TRBD1. With V trimmed by 3 bases and J by 5 bases, 5 bases remained unmatched. CDR1 is MGHDK and CDR2 is SYGVNS in the germline V gene. The CDR3 totals 14 residues. For the CDR3, the DNA is TGTGCCAGCAGTGACGCAGGGGGCTATACTGAAGCTTTCTTT. Encoded protein: CASSDAGGYTEAFF.

V is TRBV4-1 and J is TRBJ1-1, with D uncertain. Germline loops: CDR1 MGHRA, CDR2 YSYEKL. Trimming removed 5 bases at V and 4 bases at J, with 17 bases between. The CDR3 loop spans 15 amino acids. DNA of the CDR3: TGCGCCAGCAGCGATTCCTATGGCAGTGGCACTGAAGCTTTCTTT. Protein product: CASSDSYGSGTEAFF.

The rearrangement joins TRBV15 to TRBJ2-2, with a possible D match to TRBD1 (6 bases). The CDR3 runs to 14 residues. V was clipped by 2 bases and J by 7 bases, with 11 bases between them. CDR1 is LNHNV, CDR2 YYDKDF, per germline (reference sequence). The CDR3, as DNA: TGTGCCACCAGCAGAATCAGGGGTTTCGGGGAGCTGTTTTTT. Its translation: CATSRIRGFGELFF.

As to this clone: The junction departs from the called germline gene at one end, perhaps through a read error. The rearrangement uses TRBV15 and TRBJ2-7, with 11 bases matching TRBD2. The CDR3 has 13 residues. CDR1 is LNHNV and CDR2 is YYDKDF in the germline V gene (reference sequence). The CDR3 region is CATSRDLPSGRNF. The CDR3, as DNA: TGTGCCACCAGCAGAGATCTCCCTAGCGGGAGGAACTTC. Variable domain in full (rest from reference TRBV15 and TRBJ2-7): DAMVIQNPRYQVTQFGKPVTLSCSQTLNHNVMYWYQQKSSQAPKLLFHYYDKDFNNEADTPDNFQSRRPNTSFCFLDIRSPGLGDTAMYLCATSRDLPSGRNFGPGTRLTVT.

V gene TRBV5-1 combines with J gene TRBJ2-1, with a tentative D call TRBD1 (5 bases). With 4 bases removed from V and 0 bases from J, the gap between germline ends came to 11 bases. This CDR3 spans 15 amino acids. Germline V lookup: CDR1 SGHRS, CDR2 YFSETQ. This chain's CDR3 is CASSGADTSYNEQFF. CDR3 DNA sequence: TGCGCCAGCAGCGGGGCGGATACCTCCTACAATGAGCAGTTCTTC.

Notes on this clone: Other nucleotide sequences in the sample specify the same CDR3. The gene calls are TRBV19 and TRBJ2-7, with 9 bases fitting TRBD2. This CDR3 contains 15 residues. The germline V gene encodes CDR1 LNHDA and CDR2 SQIVND (reference sequence). Trimming took 3 bases from V and 0 from J; bases not matched to a gene: 3. CDR3 nucleotide sequence: TGTGCCAGTAGTATTAGCGGGGGAAGCTCCTACGAGCAGTACTTC. Its protein product is CASSISGGSSYEQYF.

CDR3 bases: TGCAGCGTTGGACCGGACAGTTTCTTT. This translates into CSVGPDSFF. The chain is built from TRBV29-1 and TRBJ1-1; the D gene is possibly TRBD1 (6 bases). V was cut by 4 bases and J by 13 bases, with 10 bases left in between. From germline, CDR1 is SQVTM and CDR2 ANQGSEA. CDR3 length: 9 residues.

V and J are TRBV9 and TRBJ2-5; D gene uncertain. This CDR3 is 15 amino acids long. V lost 0 bases and J 0 bases, leaving 9 bases between the germline ends. Germline V CDR1 and CDR2: SGDLS, YYNGEE. In nucleotides, the CDR3 is TGTGCCAGCAGCGTAGGATCCAGGTACCAAGAGACCCAGTACTTC. This encodes CASSVGSRYQETQYF.

Comment on this clone: The same CDR3 arises from other DNA sequences in this sample as well. CDR3 sequence: CASSLAGGNTEAFF. The DNA for the CDR3 is TGTGCCAGCAGCTTAGCAGGAGGGAACACTGAAGCTTTCTTT. The rearrangement uses TRBV7-9 and TRBJ1-1; D is undetermined. V dropped 0 bases and J dropped 1 base, with 6 bases sitting between them. The CDR3 runs to 14 residues. Germline assignment: CDR1 SEHNR and CDR2 FQNEAQ (reference sequence).

This chain joins TRBV28 and TRBJ2-7; no clear D. The CDR3 sequence is 12 residues long. V lost 1 base and J lost 3, with 4 bases in between. Germline loops: CDR1 MDHEN, CDR2 SYDVKM. The CDR3 sequence: CASSLLRYEQYF. CDR3 DNA sequence: TGTGCCAGCAGTTTATTACGCTACGAGCAGTACTTC.

This clone was observed once. This chain links TRBV6-5 with TRBJ1-5; D is ambiguous. This CDR3 spans 13 amino acids. Between the trimmed V and J ends, which lost 6 bases and 0 bases, there was a span of 6 bases. Per germline, CDR1 MNHEY and CDR2 SVGAGI. CDR3 sequence reads: CASSRGSNQPQHF. In nucleotides, the CDR3 is TGTGCCAGCAGCCGGGGTAGCAATCAGCCCCAGCATTTT.

V usage is TRBV9 and J usage is TRBJ2-2; D perhaps matches TRBD1 (6 bases). The germline V gene has CDR1 SGDLS and CDR2 YYNGEE. The CDR3 length is 16 residues. The V end was cut by 3 bases, the J end by 0 bases, with 12 bases between. The DNA for the CDR3 is TGTGCCAGCAGCGGGGGGCACAACTCGAACACCGGGGAGCTGTTTTTT. It encodes CASSGGHNSNTGELFF.

The rearrangement joins TRBV10-1 to TRBJ2-7; 10 bases align to TRBD1. Germline V gives CDR1 WNHNN, CDR2 SYGVQD (reference sequence). The ends lost 5 bases at V and 2 bases at J; junction bases unmatched: 3. The CDR3 has 14 residues. CDR3 sequence (DNA): TGCGCCAGCAGTCCTGGGACAGGGGCCTACGAGCAGTACTTC. It is translated as CASSPGTGAYEQYF.

The genes are TRBV6-5 and TRBJ2-7; D is possibly TRBD1 (5 bases). Germline V gene data show CDR1 as MNHEY and CDR2 as SVGAGI. V was trimmed by 2 bases and J by 6 bases, leaving 14 bases between them. The CDR3 length is 14 residues. The CDR3 sequence: CASSYEGHLGEQYF. CDR3 DNA: TGTGCCAGCAGTTACGAAGGACACCTCGGCGAGCAGTACTTC.

CDR3 sequence: CASSMTSGREQFF. CDR3 DNA sequence: TGTGCCAGTAGTATGACTAGCGGGAGAGAGCAGTTCTTC. The chain carries TRBV19 and TRBJ2-1; 12 nucleotides agree with TRBD2. The CDR3 has 13 residues. J was trimmed by 10 bases and V by 3 bases; bases with no gene match: 1. Germline assignment: CDR1 LNHDA and CDR2 SQIVND (reference sequence).

Turning to this clone: Relative to the germline gene, one junction end is altered; a read error may explain this. The chain carries TRBV29-1 and TRBJ1-2; tentative D call: TRBD1 (5 bases). The CDR3 has 9 residues. Germline V gene sequence: CDR1 SQVTM, CDR2 ANQGSEA. The CDR3 DNA reads as TGCAGCGTTGAACCGGGGGGTAACTTC. Translating it yields CSVEPGGNF.

The rearrangement uses TRBV27 and TRBJ2-2, with a weak D call TRBD1 (6 bases). This CDR3 is 15 amino acids long. Trimming took 5 bases from V and 0 from J, leaving 10 bases between them. Germline CDR1 is MNHEY and CDR2 is SMNVEV (reference sequence). The CDR3 loop is CASSDRDTNTGELFF. In DNA form, the CDR3 reads TGTGCCAGCAGTGACCGGGACACGAACACCGGGGAGCTGTTTTTT.

V gene TRBV5-6 combines with J gene TRBJ2-7, with 11 positions matching TRBD1. The germline V gene encodes CDR1 SGHDT and CDR2 YYEEEE. The V segment lost 4 bases and the J segment 6 bases; nucleotides outside the gene matches: 3. The CDR3 consists of 13 residues. The CDR3 protein is CASSPGTGGEQYF. The DNA of the CDR3 is TGTGCCAGCAGCCCCGGGACAGGGGGCGAGCAGTACTTC.